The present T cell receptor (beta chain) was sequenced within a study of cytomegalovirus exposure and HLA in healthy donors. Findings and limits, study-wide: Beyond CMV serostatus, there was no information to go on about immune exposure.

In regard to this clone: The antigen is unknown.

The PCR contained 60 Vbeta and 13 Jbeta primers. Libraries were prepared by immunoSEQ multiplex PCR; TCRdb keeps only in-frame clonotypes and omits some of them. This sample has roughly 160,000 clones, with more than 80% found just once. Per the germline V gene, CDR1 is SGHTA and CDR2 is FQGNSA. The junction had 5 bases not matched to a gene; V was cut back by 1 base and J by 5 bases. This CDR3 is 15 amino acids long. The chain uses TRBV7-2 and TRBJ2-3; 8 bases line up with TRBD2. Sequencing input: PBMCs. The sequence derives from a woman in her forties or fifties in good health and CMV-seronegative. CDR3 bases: TGTGCCAGCAGCTTAGGGAGCGGGAGTCAAGATACGCAGTATTTT. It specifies CASSLGSGSQDTQYF.